This T cell receptor (beta chain) was obtained from a study of blood T cell repertoires in COVID-19 (dated by TCRdb to about 2020). Notes on the research overall: Samples from collaborators originated in the United States, Italy and Spain and spanned both the acute and convalescent phases of COVID-19. The repertoires were made available in a free public database intended to serve as a resource for research on the immune response to SARS-CoV-2. The material from the prospective study consisted of cDNA or gDNA derived from T cells, B-cell-depleted T cells, or PBMCs. Deeply sampled blood TCRbeta repertoires from subjects exposed to, actively infected with, or recovered from COVID-19 were included in the dataset. The samples were drawn from the first 160 participants of the ongoing ImmuneRACE study and from 1,254 subjects provided by 6 global collaborators. Where available, HLA class I and class II types were taken from metadata supplied by the sample provider and were not determined by assay-based typing. A de-identified subject ID, COVID-19 status, age in years and sex were almost always included in the sample metadata.

Broad study findings and their caveats: How much clinical and demographic metadata was included differed by source and by participant, and the metadata was provided uncurated.

TCRbeta CDR3 regions were amplified from genomic DNA by means of the immunoSEQ Assay, a bias-controlled multiplex PCR. Per the original workflow: The number of nucleated cells in each sample was estimated by amplification of reference gene primers within the assay. To quantify the absolute abundance of each unique TCRbeta CDR3 rearrangement, sequence reads were collapsed and filtered. Productive Simpson clonality was computed per sample as the square root of Simpson's diversity index over productive rearrangements. TCRdb provides this immuneACCESS table in a form limited to in-frame rearrangements. Some clones are lacking; in checked studies, under half of them reflect an unresolved V gene, and why the rest are absent is not known. V, J and clone size are those of that table, while D and trimming were read from the DNA. Recorded for this sample are a few hundred thousand clones; 70% to 85% of them occurred a single time. The ten largest clones take up more than 0.85% of the sample.

Points on this clone: What antigen it recognizes has not been identified. Base qualities are not provided; no much larger clone lies one nucleotide away.

The collaborating institutions used their own protocols to collect whole blood in K2EDTA tubes. For TCRbeta analysis, collaborators shipped samples as frozen whole blood, isolated PBMCs, or DNA extracted from either of those sample types. Per the germline V gene (reference sequence), GTSNPN is the CDR1 and SVGIG is the CDR2. V loses 3 bases at its end and J loses 1 base; junction bases beyond the gene matches: 17. From its cysteine to its phenylalanine, the CDR3 spans 18 amino acids. Just CDR3 DNA is preserved here, 54 bases in frame from base 1. The sequence was collected from a human donor with acute or convalescent COVID-19. The donor label of this sample is uncertain. The specimen was peripheral blood. Recombination connected TRBV30 to TRBJ1-2; 7 of the junction bases match TRBD1. The CDR3 in this case is CAWSLYRGHIPFNYGYTF. The DNA reads as follows: TGTGCCTGGAGCTTATACAGGGGACATATACCCTTTAACTATGGCTACACCTTC.